The text below deals with one T cell receptor (beta chain). The data originate from a study of blood T cell repertoires in COVID-19. Across the whole study: The United States, Italy and Spain supplied acute and convalescent COVID-19 samples.

The germline V gene has CDR1 SGHVS and CDR2 FQNEAQ. This CDR3 is 15 amino acids long. V dropped 0 bases and J dropped 7; count of bases not matched to a gene: 6. Under the authors' procedure: Reference gene primer amplification yielded estimated nucleated cell counts. Assay used: immunoSEQ multiplex PCR; TCRdb lists only in-frame clones, some missing. The DNA gave D and trimming, while V, J and clone size come from that table. The repertoire holds some 170,000 clones, with 75% to 90% as singletons. The receptor was isolated from a woman aged 55 to 70 with acute or convalescent COVID-19. The rearrangement joins TRBV7-8 to TRBJ1-2, with 9 nucleotides matching TRBD1. The specimen sequenced was peripheral blood. CDR3 DNA: TGTGCCAGCAGCTTAGCTGGGACAGGGTCTCCTGGCTACACCTTC. As protein: CASSLAGTGSPGYTF. Full variable domain (outside the CDR3, taken from reference TRBV7-8 and TRBJ1-2): GAGVSQSPRYKVAKRGQDVALRCDPISGHVSLFWYQQALGQGPEFLTYFQNEAQLDKSGLPSDRFFAERPEGSVSTLKIQRTQQEDSAVYLCASSLAGTGSPGYTFGSGTRLTVV.